A single sample gave rise to the 4 T cell receptor beta chains below, sequenced in a study of CD8+ T cells in alopecia areata. RNA, once extracted, was reverse transcribed into cDNA for use as the sequencing template. Using immunoSEQ multiplex PCR, the repertoire was profiled, and TCRdb retains in-frame clones only, with some absent. The sample presents around 300,000 clones, none singletons. Scientists pooled cutaneous lymph node cells and sorted them on CD4, CD8alpha, NKG2D, NKG2ACE and other markers. Sequencing was performed on CD4+ T cells sorted from a lymph node. These receptors were obtained from a C3H/HeJ mouse with alopecia areata. The strain's MHC haplotype is H2-k.

This clone was detected only a few times. The germline and genes are mouse ones. Sequencing ends 4 residues short of the CDR3 end; the germline J gene provides the rest. The V gene is TRBV17, the J gene TRBJ1-1; TRBD1 matches at 7 bases. There are 15 residues in the CDR3. From germline, CDR1 is MNHDT and CDR2 YYDKIL. With 0 bases clipped from V and 4 bases from J, the junction kept 5 bases outside the gene matches. Partial CDR3 DNA: TGTGCTAGCAGTAGAGATTTCACAGGGGTCACA. This codes for CASSRDFTGVT. The whole CDR3 reads CASSRDFTGVTEVFF.

A few counts support this clone. Gene names are mouse gene names. The missing CDR3 end, 4 residues past where the read stops, is filled in from the germline J gene. Different DNA sequences within this sample yield the same CDR3. V gene TRBV5 combines with J gene TRBJ2-7; 10 bases map to TRBD2. Germline CDR1 reads LGHNA; CDR2 reads YNLKQL (reference sequence). V was pared by 4 bases and J by 2 bases, with 2 bases of the junction left unmatched. This CDR3 is built from 14 residues. CDR3 sequence reads: CASSPGTGAYEQYF. The CDR3 bases that were read are TGTGCCAGCAGCCCCGGGACTGGGGCCTAT.

Regarding this clone: Mouse gene names and germline throughout. The read finishes 4 residues shy of the CDR3 end, and the germline J gene is used to complete it. At the DNA level, this CDR3 is encoded by other sequences in the same sample as well. The chain combines TRBV5 with TRBJ2-3; 7 bases are a match to TRBD1. Unmatched junction bases numbered 4, after V lost 1 base and J lost 0 bases. Germline CDR1 is LGHNA and CDR2 is YNLKQL (reference sequence). The CDR3 loop spans 16 amino acids. CDR3 DNA, as far as it was read: TGTGCCAGCAGCCAAGTTTCAGGGGGTAGTGCAGAA. Amino acids: CASSQVSGGSAE. The complete CDR3 protein is CASSQVSGGSAETLYF.

Worth noting for this clone: The germline and genes are mouse ones. The CDR3 is cut off 4 residues early in the read; its end comes from the germline J gene. The chain couples TRBV5 to TRBJ1-1; 8 bases fit TRBD1. This CDR3 has 15 amino acids. Trimming removed 2 bases from V and 4 bases from J; junction bases left unmatched: 6. Germline CDR1 is LGHNA and CDR2 is YNLKQL (reference sequence). The CDR3 protein is CASSQWTGKGTEVFF. The CDR3 bases that were read are TGTGCCAGCAGCCAATGGACAGGGAAGGGCACA.